One and the same sample provided the 17 T cell receptor beta chains below, sequenced in a study of blood T cell repertoires in COVID-19. Measured with immunoSEQ multiplex PCR; TCRdb has only the in-frame clones, and not every one. This table holds around 250,000 clones, roughly 90% found once. Sequencing used peripheral blood. The source of these receptors is a man under 40 who had recovered from COVID-19.

The V call is TRBV19, the J call TRBJ1-4; tentative D call: TRBD1 (6 bases). The V gene lost 2 bases and the J gene lost 6 bases, with 13 bases spanning the gap. Germline-derived CDR1 and CDR2 are LNHDA and SQIVND (reference sequence). This CDR3 has 15 residues. CDR3 sequence (DNA): TGTGCCAGTAGTATATGGAACAGGGTCCATGAAAAACTGTTTTTT. It codes for CASSIWNRVHEKLFF. The full variable domain, rest sourced from reference TRBV19 and TRBJ1-4, is DGGITQSPKYLFRKEGQNVTLSCEQNLNHDAMYWYRQDPGQGLRLIYYSQIVNDFQKGDIAEGYSVSREKKESFPLTVTSAQKNPTAFYLCASSIWNRVHEKLFFGSGTQLSVL.

The V and J genes are TRBV5-8 and TRBJ1-2; no clear D. Germline V gives CDR1 SGHTS, CDR2 YDEGEE. Between the trimmed V and J ends, which lost 1 base and 2 bases, there was a span of 12 bases. The CDR3 is 15 residues long. CDR3 residues: CASSLYFTGNYGYTF. CDR3 bases: TGTGCCAGCAGCTTGTATTTTACGGGAAACTATGGCTACACCTTC.

The chain is built from TRBV29-1 and TRBJ1-3; D perhaps matches TRBD1 (5 bases). This CDR3 has 14 residues. The V gene's germline CDR1 is SQVTM and CDR2 ANQGSEA. V was cut by 7 bases and J by 1 base, with 14 bases left in between. The CDR3 coding sequence is TGCAGCGCAGGCTTAGGGGAATCTGGAAACACCATATATTTT. Translating gives CSAGLGESGNTIYF.

This clone was observed a single time. The rearrangement uses TRBV25-1 and TRBJ2-7; 10 nucleotides line up with TRBD2. The CDR3 is 13 amino acids. Germline assignment: CDR1 MGHDK and CDR2 SYGVNS. V lost 10 bases and J lost 2; bases outside the gene matches: 5. CDR3 sequence reads: CATGLAATYEQYF. The DNA for the CDR3 is TGTGCCACCGGACTAGCGGCAACCTACGAGCAGTACTTC.

V and J are TRBV19 and TRBJ1-1, with TRBD1 matching over 10 bases. The CDR3 length is 16 residues. Trimming cost V 4 bases and J 7 bases; bases outside gene matches: 12. Germline V lookup: CDR1 LNHDA, CDR2 SQIVND (reference sequence). CDR3 sequence (DNA): TGTGCCAGTAGTACCCCTCCGGGACAGGGGTTGTATGAAGCTTTCTTT. Residues: CASSTPPGQGLYEAFF.

For the CDR3, the DNA is TGTGCCAGCAGCCCCCAGGGGTCCCCCGGGGAGCTGTTTTTT. Translating it yields CASSPQGSPGELFF. The V call is TRBV9, the J call TRBJ2-2; maybe TRBD1 (6 bases). From germline, CDR1 is SGDLS and CDR2 YYNGEE. The length of the CDR3 is 14 residues. V was pared by 4 bases and J by 6 bases, with 13 bases between.

The rearrangement uses TRBV19 and TRBJ2-7; tentatively, D is TRBD1 (6 bases). Trimming removed 2 bases from V and 7 bases from J, with 12 bases in between. CDR3 length: 13 residues. Germline-derived CDR1 and CDR2 are LNHDA and SQIVND (reference sequence). CDR3 sequence reads: CASSITSQGEQYF. CDR3 nucleotide sequence: TGTGCCAGTAGTATAACTTCCCAGGGGGAGCAGTACTTC.

DNA for the CDR3: TGTGCCAGCAGCTTAGAACATCGGGCTGGAAACACCATATATTTT. Its protein is CASSLEHRAGNTIYF. The chain recombines TRBV7-8 with TRBJ1-3; D remains ambiguous. V was cut by 1 base and J by 2 bases, with 9 bases left in between. The CDR3 is 15 amino acids. Germline loops: CDR1 SGHVS, CDR2 FQNEAQ.

The V gene is TRBV4-2, the J gene TRBJ1-2; D remains ambiguous. CDR3 length: 17 amino acids. The V and J ends lost 1 base and 8 bases respectively, with 23 bases between them. The germline V gene has CDR1 LGHNA and CDR2 YNFKEQ. Written as DNA, the CDR3 is TGTGCCAGCAGCCAAGGTACAGCGCAACGGGATAGAGGGGGCTACACCTTC. It specifies CASSQGTAQRDRGGYTF.

This chain uses TRBV4-1 with TRBJ1-2, with D unresolved. CDR1 is MGHRA, CDR2 YSYEKL, per germline. Trimming pared 5 bases from V and 4 bases from J, leaving 20 bases between. This CDR3 is 16 amino acids long. The CDR3 DNA reads as TGCGCCAGCAGCGCGCTTCTTGAGGAGGGAGGCTATGGCTACACCTTC. Protein sequence: CASSALLEEGGYGYTF.

This clone was observed a handful of times. V is TRBV19 and J is TRBJ2-3, with 7 nucleotides matching TRBD2. V lost 7 bases to trimming and J lost 1 base; unmatched junction nucleotides: 14. The CDR3 consists of 17 residues. Germline CDR1 and CDR2: LNHDA and SQIVND (reference sequence). In DNA, the CDR3 is TGTGCCAGTACCCACTACCGGGGCGGGAGAGGCACAGATACGCAGTATTTT. This translates into CASTHYRGGRGTDTQYF.

This chain links TRBV6-6 with TRBJ2-1, with TRBD2 identical over 7 bases. The CDR3 loop spans 12 amino acids. Looked up from germline, CDR1 is MNHNY and CDR2 is SVGAGI (reference sequence). With V trimmed by 2 bases and J by 12 bases, 4 bases remained unmatched. The CDR3 DNA follows: TGTGCCAGCAGTTACCCCCGGGAGGCGCAGTTCTTC. Encoded protein: CASSYPREAQFF.

The rearrangement links TRBV4-2 to TRBJ1-2, with D possibly matching TRBD1 (6 bases). This CDR3 is 15 amino acids long. V lost 5 bases and J 4 bases, leaving 17 bases between the germline ends. CDR1 is LGHNA and CDR2 is YNFKEQ in the germline V gene. The CDR3 region is CASSWERGHAYGYTF. CDR3 nucleotide sequence: TGTGCCAGCAGCTGGGAACGGGGACATGCCTATGGCTACACCTTC.

V gene TRBV5-1 combines with J gene TRBJ2-3; 14 bases map to TRBD2. V lost 5 bases to trimming and J lost 6 bases; unmatched junction nucleotides: 8. There are 16 residues in the CDR3. CDR1 is SGHRS and CDR2 is YFSETQ in the germline V gene. As DNA, the CDR3 is TGCGCCAGCAGTCGTAGGACTAGCGGGGGGACGGATACGCAGTATTTT. Amino acids: CASSRRTSGGTDTQYF. Drawing the rest from reference TRBV5-1 and TRBJ2-3, the complete variable domain is KAGVTQTPRYLIKTRGQQVTLSCSPISGHRSVSWYQQTPGQGLQFLFEYFSETQRNKGNFPGRFSGRQFSNSRSEMNVSTLELGDSALYLCASSRRTSGGTDTQYFGPGTRLTVL.

The CDR3 DNA is TGCGCCAGCAGCCAACGGTGGGGCCCCTATGGCTACACCTTC. It encodes CASSQRWGPYGYTF. The chain employs TRBV4-3 and TRBJ1-2; maybe TRBD1 (5 bases). The CDR3 is 14 residues long. Deletions cut 2 bases from V and 4 bases from J, with 11 bases between. Germline CDR1 LGHNA, CDR2 YSLEER.

This clone was detected once. V usage is TRBV27 and J usage is TRBJ2-7, with a weak D call TRBD2 (7 bases). Looked up from germline, CDR1 is MNHEY and CDR2 is SMNVEV (reference sequence). V lost 4 bases, J lost 3 bases, and 13 bases lay in between. The CDR3 sequence is 14 residues long. The chain's CDR3 is CASSSRGADYEQYF. CDR3 nucleotides: TGTGCCAGCAGTTCACGGGGGGCTGACTACGAGCAGTACTTC.

The chain links TRBV7-9 to TRBJ1-5; TRBD1 is a possible D gene (6 bases). From germline, CDR1 is SEHNR and CDR2 FQNEAQ (reference sequence). V was shortened by 5 bases and J by 4 bases, with 12 bases between the two germline ends. The CDR3 extends over 14 amino acids. CDR3 DNA sequence: TGTGCCAGCAGCGCGGCAGGGGCAAATCAGCCCCAGCATTTT. This sequence encodes CASSAAGANQPQHF.